This T cell receptor (beta chain) was observed in a study of T cells expressing NK-cell markers. There are 14 residues in the CDR3. Germline lookup yields CDR1 SGHTA and CDR2 FQGNSA. TCRdb re-called the 5' RACE reads and catalogs CDR3 proteins one per entry, DNA excluded. The sample spans approximately 150,000 distinct CDR3 sequences; the ten largest clones claim roughly 12%. The receptor comes from a man between 18 and 29 years old in good health. Specimen: blood T cells: a sorted CD56 or NKG2C T cell subset, CD4+ or CD8+ T cells, or bulk PBMC T cells (not recorded which). The V and J genes are TRBV7-2 and TRBJ2-7; TCRdb names TRBD1, which stays unverified in the absence of DNA. The CDR3 protein is CASSSTGAPYEQYF.